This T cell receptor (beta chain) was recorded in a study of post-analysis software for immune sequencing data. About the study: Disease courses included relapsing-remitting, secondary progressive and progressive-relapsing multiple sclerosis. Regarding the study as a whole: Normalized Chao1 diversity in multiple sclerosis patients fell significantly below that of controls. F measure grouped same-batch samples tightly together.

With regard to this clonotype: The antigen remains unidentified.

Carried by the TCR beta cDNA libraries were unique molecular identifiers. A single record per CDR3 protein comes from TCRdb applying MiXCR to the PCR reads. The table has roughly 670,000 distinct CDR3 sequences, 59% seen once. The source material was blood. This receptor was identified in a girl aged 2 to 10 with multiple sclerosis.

The CDR3 DNA reads TGCAATGCAGAGAGCGGGGGGCAAGAGACCCAGTACTTC. Translation gives CNAESGGQETQYF. This rearrangement joins TRBV20-1 to TRBJ2-5; 9 positions match TRBD2. Germline loops: CDR1 DFQATT, CDR2 SNEGSKA (reference sequence). The CDR3 loop spans 13 amino acids.